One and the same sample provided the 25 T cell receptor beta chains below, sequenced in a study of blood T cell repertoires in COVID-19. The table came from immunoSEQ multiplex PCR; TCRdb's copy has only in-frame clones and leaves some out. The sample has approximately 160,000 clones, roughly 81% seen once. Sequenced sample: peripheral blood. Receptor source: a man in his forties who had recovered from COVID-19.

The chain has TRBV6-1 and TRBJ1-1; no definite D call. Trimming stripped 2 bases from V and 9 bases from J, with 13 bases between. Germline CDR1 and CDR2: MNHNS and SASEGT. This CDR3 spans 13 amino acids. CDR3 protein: CASSELGGFQAFF. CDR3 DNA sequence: TGTGCCAGCAGTGAATTAGGAGGGTTCCAAGCTTTCTTT.

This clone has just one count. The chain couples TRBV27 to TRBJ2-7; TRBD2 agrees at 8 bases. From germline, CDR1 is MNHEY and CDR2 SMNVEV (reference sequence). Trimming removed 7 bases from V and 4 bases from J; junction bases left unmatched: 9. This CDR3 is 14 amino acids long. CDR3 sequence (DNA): TGTGCCAGCATTGGAACGGGAGGGCCGTACGAGCAGTACTTC. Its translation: CASIGTGGPYEQYF.

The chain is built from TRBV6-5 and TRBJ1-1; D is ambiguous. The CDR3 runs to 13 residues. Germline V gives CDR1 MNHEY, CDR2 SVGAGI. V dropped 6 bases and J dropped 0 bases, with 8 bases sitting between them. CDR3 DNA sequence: TGTGCCAGCAGACCCGACTTGAACACTGAAGCTTTCTTT. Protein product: CASRPDLNTEAFF.

CDR3 bases: TGTGCCAGCAGCAACTCCCAGGGGGTAAAAGAGACCCAGTACTTC. Translated: CASSNSQGVKETQYF. The V gene is TRBV5-5, the J gene TRBJ2-5; 7 bases map to TRBD1. The CDR3 is made up of 15 amino acids. J lost 3 bases, V lost 4 bases, and 9 bases had no gene match. Germline V gene data show CDR1 as SGHKS and CDR2 as YYEKEE (reference sequence).

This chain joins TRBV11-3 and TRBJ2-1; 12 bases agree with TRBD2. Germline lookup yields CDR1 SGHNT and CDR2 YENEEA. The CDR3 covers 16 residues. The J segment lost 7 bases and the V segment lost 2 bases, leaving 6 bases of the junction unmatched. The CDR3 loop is CASSLTSGGFGNEQFF. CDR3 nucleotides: TGTGCCAGCAGCTTAACTAGCGGGGGGTTCGGGAATGAGCAGTTCTTC.

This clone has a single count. CDR3 residues: CASSPPGGGNQPQHF. CDR3 sequence (DNA): TGTGCCAGCTCACCACCCGGGGGGGGCAATCAGCCCCAGCATTTT. The chain links TRBV18 to TRBJ1-5; the D gene is possibly TRBD1 (5 bases). V shed 0 bases and J shed 2 bases, with 8 bases lying between them. CDR1 and CDR2 from the germline V gene are KGHSH and LQKENI. CDR3 length equals 15 residues.

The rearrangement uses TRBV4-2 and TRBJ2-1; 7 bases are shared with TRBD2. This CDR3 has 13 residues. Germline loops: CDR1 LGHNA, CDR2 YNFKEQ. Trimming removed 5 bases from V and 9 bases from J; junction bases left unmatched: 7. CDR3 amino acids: CASSAGGRGEQFF. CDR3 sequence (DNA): TGTGCCAGCAGCGCCGGCGGGAGAGGTGAGCAGTTCTTC.

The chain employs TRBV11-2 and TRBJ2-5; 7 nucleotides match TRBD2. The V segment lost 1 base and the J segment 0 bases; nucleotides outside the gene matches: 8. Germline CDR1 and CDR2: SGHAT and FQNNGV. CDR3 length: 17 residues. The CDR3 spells CASSLVAGAGYQETQYF. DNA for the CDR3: TGTGCCAGCAGCTTAGTAGCGGGTGCCGGCTACCAAGAGACCCAGTACTTC.

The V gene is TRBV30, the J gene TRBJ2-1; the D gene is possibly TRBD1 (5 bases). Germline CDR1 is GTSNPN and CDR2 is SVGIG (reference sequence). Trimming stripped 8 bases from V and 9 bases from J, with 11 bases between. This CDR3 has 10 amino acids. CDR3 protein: CAIGALEQFF. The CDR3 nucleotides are TGTGCCATTGGGGCGCTTGAGCAGTTCTTC.

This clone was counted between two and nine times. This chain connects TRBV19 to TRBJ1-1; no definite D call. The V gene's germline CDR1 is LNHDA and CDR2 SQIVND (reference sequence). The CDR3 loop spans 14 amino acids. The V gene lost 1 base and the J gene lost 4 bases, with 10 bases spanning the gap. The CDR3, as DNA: TGTGCCAGTAGTATAGTGGGAGGGCCCACTGAAGCTTTCTTT. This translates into CASSIVGGPTEAFF.

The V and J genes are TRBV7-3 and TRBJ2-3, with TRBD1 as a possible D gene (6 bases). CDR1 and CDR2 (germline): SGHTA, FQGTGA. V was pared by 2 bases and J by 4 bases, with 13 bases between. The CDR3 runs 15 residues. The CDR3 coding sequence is TGTGCCAGCAGCTTATCTGGGGGCCCCGCAGATACGCAGTATTTT. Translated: CASSLSGGPADTQYF.

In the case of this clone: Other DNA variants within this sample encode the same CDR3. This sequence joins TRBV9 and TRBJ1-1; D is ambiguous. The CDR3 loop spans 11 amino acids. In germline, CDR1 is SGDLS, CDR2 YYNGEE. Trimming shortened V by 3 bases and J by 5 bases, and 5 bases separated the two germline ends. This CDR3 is CASSAGTEAFF. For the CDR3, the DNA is TGTGCCAGCAGCGCCGGTACTGAAGCTTTCTTT.

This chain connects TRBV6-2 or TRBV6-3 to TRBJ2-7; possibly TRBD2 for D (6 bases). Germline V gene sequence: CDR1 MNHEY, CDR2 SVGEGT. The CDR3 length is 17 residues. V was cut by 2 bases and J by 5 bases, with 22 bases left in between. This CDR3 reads CASSYRSGTSASNEQYF. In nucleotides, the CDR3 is TGTGCCAGCAGTTACCGATCCGGGACTTCCGCGTCGAACGAGCAGTACTTC.

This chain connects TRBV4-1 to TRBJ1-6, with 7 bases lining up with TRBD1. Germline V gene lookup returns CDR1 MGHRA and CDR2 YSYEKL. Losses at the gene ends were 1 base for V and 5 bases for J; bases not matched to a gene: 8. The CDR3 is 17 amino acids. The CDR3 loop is CASSQGRSGGNNSPLHF. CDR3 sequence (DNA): TGCGCCAGCAGCCAAGGGCGGTCAGGGGGGAATAATTCACCCCTCCACTTT.

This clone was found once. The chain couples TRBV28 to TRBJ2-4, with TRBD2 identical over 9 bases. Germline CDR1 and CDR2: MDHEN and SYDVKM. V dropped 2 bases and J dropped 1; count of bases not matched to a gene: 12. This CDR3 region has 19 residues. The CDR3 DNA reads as TGTGCCAGCAGTTTAATTAGCGGGAGTGGGTTTCGGGCCAAAAACATTCAGTACTTC. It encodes CASSLISGSGFRAKNIQYF. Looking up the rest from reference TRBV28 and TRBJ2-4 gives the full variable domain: DVKVTQSSRYLVKRTGEKVFLECVQDMDHENMFWYRQDPGLGLRLIYFSYDVKMKEKGDIPEGYSVSREKKERFSLILESASTNQTSMYLCASSLISGSGFRAKNIQYFGAGTRLSVL.

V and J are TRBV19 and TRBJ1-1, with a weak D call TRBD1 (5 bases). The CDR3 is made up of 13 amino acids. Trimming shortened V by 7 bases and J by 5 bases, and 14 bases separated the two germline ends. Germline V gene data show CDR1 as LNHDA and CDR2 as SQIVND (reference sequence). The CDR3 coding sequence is TGTGCCAGTATCCAGGGTAGTCGGACTGAAGCTTTCTTT. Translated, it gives CASIQGSRTEAFF.

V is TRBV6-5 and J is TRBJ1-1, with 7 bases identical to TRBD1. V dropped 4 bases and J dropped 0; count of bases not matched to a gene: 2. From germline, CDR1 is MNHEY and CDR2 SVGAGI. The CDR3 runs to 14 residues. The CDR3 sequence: CASSLDRLNTEAFF. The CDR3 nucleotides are TGTGCCAGCAGTTTGGACAGGCTGAACACTGAAGCTTTCTTT.

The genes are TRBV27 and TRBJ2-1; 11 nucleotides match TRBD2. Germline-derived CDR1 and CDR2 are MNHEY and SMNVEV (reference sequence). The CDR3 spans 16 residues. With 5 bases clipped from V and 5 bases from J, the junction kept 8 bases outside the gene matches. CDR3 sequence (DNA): TGTGCCAGCAGTCCTAATAGCGGGAGGGCCGACAATGAGCAGTTCTTC. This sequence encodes CASSPNSGRADNEQFF.

This chain's CDR3 is CASSRPRGVGIFTDTQYF. Here the CDR3 DNA reads TGTGCCAGCAGCCGACCCAGGGGGGTCGGGATCTTCACAGATACGCAGTATTTT. The chain has TRBV6-2 or TRBV6-3 and TRBJ2-3, with a possible D match to TRBD1 (7 bases). Germline V gives CDR1 MNHEY, CDR2 SVGEGT. This CDR3 is built from 18 residues. The ends were cut back, 6 bases at V and 2 bases at J, with 24 bases in the middle.

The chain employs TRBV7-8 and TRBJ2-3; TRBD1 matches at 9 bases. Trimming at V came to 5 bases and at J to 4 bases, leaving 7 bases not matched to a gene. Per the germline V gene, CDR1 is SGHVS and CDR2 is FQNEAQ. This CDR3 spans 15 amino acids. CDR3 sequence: CASSQGTGRADTQYF. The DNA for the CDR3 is TGTGCCAGCAGCCAGGGGACAGGGCGGGCAGATACGCAGTATTTT.

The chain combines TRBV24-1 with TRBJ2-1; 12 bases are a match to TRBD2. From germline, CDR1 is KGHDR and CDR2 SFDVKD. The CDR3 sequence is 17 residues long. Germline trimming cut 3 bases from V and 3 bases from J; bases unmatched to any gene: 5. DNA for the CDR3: TGTGCCACCAGTGATCCAACTAGCGGGAGGCACTACAATGAGCAGTTCTTC. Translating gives CATSDPTSGRHYNEQFF.

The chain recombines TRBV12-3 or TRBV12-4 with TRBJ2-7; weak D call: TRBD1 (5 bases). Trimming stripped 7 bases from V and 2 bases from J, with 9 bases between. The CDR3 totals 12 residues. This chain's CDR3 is CASTDTTYEQYF. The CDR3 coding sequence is TGTGCCAGCACGGACACCACCTACGAGCAGTACTTC.

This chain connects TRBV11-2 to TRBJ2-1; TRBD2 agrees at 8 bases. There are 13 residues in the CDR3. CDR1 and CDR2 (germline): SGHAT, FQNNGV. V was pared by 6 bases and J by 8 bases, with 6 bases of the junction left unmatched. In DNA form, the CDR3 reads TGTGCCAGCAGGACCGGGAGGGTCGATGAGCAGTTCTTC. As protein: CASRTGRVDEQFF.

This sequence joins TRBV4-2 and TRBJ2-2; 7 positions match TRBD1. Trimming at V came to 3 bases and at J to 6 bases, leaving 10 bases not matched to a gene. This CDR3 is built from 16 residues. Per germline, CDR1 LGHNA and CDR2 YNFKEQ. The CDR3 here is CASSQAIRTGAGELFF. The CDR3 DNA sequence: TGTGCCAGCAGCCAGGCCATTAGGACAGGAGCCGGGGAGCTGTTTTTT.

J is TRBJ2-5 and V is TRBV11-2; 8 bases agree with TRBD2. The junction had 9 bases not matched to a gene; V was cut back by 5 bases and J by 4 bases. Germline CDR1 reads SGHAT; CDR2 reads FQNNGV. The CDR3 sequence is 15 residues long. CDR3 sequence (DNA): TGTGCCAGCAGCAAATCGGGAGGGTGGGGAGAGACCCAGTACTTC. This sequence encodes CASSKSGGWGETQYF.